This TCR beta chain was observed in a study of blood T cell repertoires in COVID-19. About the study: Samples came from the United States, Italy and Spain, spanning acute and convalescent COVID-19. PBMCs, B-cell-depleted T cells, or T cells were the source of the cDNA or gDNA that made up the material.

CDR1 and CDR2 from the germline V gene are SGHDN and FVKESK. The CDR3 has 16 residues. After removal of 4 bases from V and 0 bases from J, the junction contained 4 bases not matched to a gene. Methods used by the authors: From reference gene primer amplification, estimates of nucleated cell counts were derived. The table came from immunoSEQ multiplex PCR; TCRdb's copy has only in-frame clones and leaves some out. V and J calls and clone size are as listed in that table; D and trimming were resolved from the DNA. This repertoire shows some 140,000 clones, over 80% found once; its top ten account for under 3%.

Sequencing used peripheral blood. The clonotype originates from a man aged 50 to 59 with active COVID-19. The rearrangement uses TRBV14 and TRBJ2-2, with 8 nucleotides matching TRBD1. The DNA for the CDR3 is TGTGCCAGCAGCCTTAGGACAGGGCCGAACACCGGGGAGCTGTTTTTT. As protein: CASSLRTGPNTGELFF.